This T cell receptor (beta chain) is drawn from a study of CD8 T cells in ankylosing spondylitis listed by TCRdb under 2017. Study-wide context: T cell receptor beta repertoires were profiled in healthy donors and ankylosing spondylitis patients so that disease-linked TCR variants could be found. Peripheral blood samples were taken, and synovial fluid was additionally collected from ankylosing spondylitis patients. The whole study cohort included 108 healthy donors and 20 to 25 ankylosing spondylitis patients. General study outcomes and caveats: Some TCR beta motif variants had previously been reported in synovial fluid and blood of reactive arthritis patients, which suggested common disease-initiation mechanisms. Blood from ankylosing spondylitis patients appeared to be characterized by a TCR beta motif composed of 7 to 9 highly homologous amino acid variants. The disease-linked clones were reported to be significantly enriched in matched synovial fluid samples from ankylosing spondylitis patients. The disease-linked clones showed a CD8+ phenotype and occurred at relatively low frequencies in peripheral blood.

With respect to this clonotype: No cognate antigen has been identified for it. No much larger clone exists at a distance of one base, and base qualities are not known.

From the cysteine through the phenylalanine, the CDR3 covers 15 amino acids. Only CDR3 DNA is held: 45 bases, read in frame from base 1. V drops 4 bases and J drops 7 bases, leaving 15 bases in between. CDR1 and CDR2 are read off the germline V gene as KGHDR and SFDVKD. The reads were generated on an Illumina HiSeq 2500. Quantitative 5'-RACE with molecular barcodes was used to prepare TCR beta libraries. The authors' pipeline ran thus. A new computational method, built on a probabilistic model of VDJ rearrangement, was used to identify disease-linked TCR variants. TCRdb trimmed public reads at Q25 via fastp, called clones via MiXCR and kept in-frame beta chains. Every entry covers one CDR3 protein and lists the most common genes and DNA from its rows. For this entry, the V and J calls and clone size follow TCRdb and not the study's own pipeline. This sample comprises 650,000 to 800,000 distinct CDR3 sequences, under 20% of them detected only once. In total, the top ten clones hold about 19% of the sample.

This TCR was sampled from a male donor with ankylosing spondylitis. Material: blood, either unsorted or a sorted T cell fraction (not recorded which). Recombination linked TRBV24-1 to TRBJ1-4; the D gene assignment is ambiguous. The CDR3 amino acid sequence is: CATSDRRTGGEKLFF. The nucleotides read TGTGCCACCAGTGACCGACGGACGGGAGGTGAAAAACTGTTTTTT.